This T cell receptor (beta chain) was observed in a study of radiation and T cells in renal cell carcinoma. Whole-study findings and limits: Pretreatment tumor biopsies were lacking, so baseline clonotypes are unknown. From baseline, blood top tumor clonotypes peaked at 2 weeks post-radiation.

TCRdb keeps only in-frame clones here, not all; method: immunoSEQ multiplex PCR. The data hold about 95,000 clones, with less than 90% observed a single time. Time point denoted: baseline pretreatment blood. The treatment is: 15 Gy SBRT to primary tumor, nephrectomy 4 weeks later. Serial blood draws occurred at baseline and 2 and 4 weeks post-SBRT. This clone has only one observation. The antigen remains undetermined. From germline, CDR1 is SEHNR and CDR2 FQNEAQ (reference sequence). Deletions cut 5 bases from V and 2 bases from J, with 11 bases between. The CDR3 spans 14 residues. The sample was blood, taken from a patient whose treatment included radiotherapy and nephrectomy. The sequence derives from a man over 45 with renal cell carcinoma. The genes are TRBV7-9 and TRBJ2-3, with unresolved D. The CDR3 loop reads CASSRTVSTDTQYF. The DNA for the CDR3 is TGTGCCAGCAGCCGGACGGTTTCCACAGATACGCAGTATTTT.